One and the same sample provided the 13 T cell receptor beta chains below, sequenced in a study of tumor T cells in aggressive B-cell lymphoma. Profiled with immunoSEQ multiplex PCR; TCRdb holds only in-frame clones, not every one. The table shows 5,700 or so clones, with roughly 77% occurring only once. The sequencing input was tumor tissue. All receptors come from an adult with diffuse large B cell lymphoma.

The chain employs TRBV7-9 and TRBJ2-1; 8 positions match TRBD1. CDR1 is SEHNR and CDR2 is FQNEAQ in the germline V gene (reference sequence). The CDR3 runs to 16 residues. The V segment lost 1 base and the J segment 2 bases; nucleotides outside the gene matches: 4. CDR3 in DNA: TGTGCCAGCAGCTTAGACAGACAGGGGACCTACAATGAGCAGTTCTTC. Translation gives CASSLDRQGTYNEQFF. The variable domain in full, with the rest retrieved from reference TRBV7-9 and TRBJ2-1, is DTGVSQNPRHKITKRGQNVTFRCDPISEHNRLYWYRQTLGQGPEFLTYFQNEAQLEKSRLLSDRFSAERPKGSFSTLEIQRTEQGDSAMYLCASSLDRQGTYNEQFFGPGTRLTVL.

Only a few counts were recorded for this clone. This chain uses TRBV6-6 with TRBJ1-2; 8 bases match TRBD1. Germline CDR1 is MNHNY and CDR2 is SVGAGI (reference sequence). The CDR3 length is 11 residues. V lost 10 bases, J lost 6 bases, and 4 bases stayed unmatched. The DNA for the CDR3 is TGTGCCACCCAGGGGGCGAATGGCTACACCTTC. It codes for CATQGANGYTF.

This clone was observed a few times. In nucleotides, the CDR3 is TGTGCCAGCAGCACTAGCGCGTCCTACAATGAGCAGTTCTTC. Its translation is CASSTSASYNEQFF. V usage is TRBV7-9 and J usage is TRBJ2-1; TRBD2 matches 7 bases. V trimming: 5 bases; J trimming: 1 base; junction bases outside the gene matches: 2. Germline V gene data show CDR1 as SEHNR and CDR2 as FQNEAQ (reference sequence). The CDR3 covers 14 residues.

In its sample, this clone was seen once. The chain joins TRBV6-1 to TRBJ1-3; 11 positions match TRBD1. The CDR3 has 16 amino acids. Per germline, CDR1 MNHNS and CDR2 SASEGT. Trimming cost V 4 bases and J 10 bases; bases outside gene matches: 12. DNA of the CDR3: TGTGCCAGCAGTGCCCAAACCACCGGGACAGGGGGGACCATATATTTT. Translation gives CASSAQTTGTGGTIYF.

In its sample, this clone was seen once. This sequence joins TRBV29-1 and TRBJ1-1; D unresolved. The CDR3 has 11 residues. CDR1 is SQVTM, CDR2 ANQGSEA, per germline. V lost 5 bases and J 5 bases, leaving 9 bases between the germline ends. CDR3 in DNA: TGCAGCGTTCCCAGCGGGACTGAAGCTTTCTTT. Translation gives CSVPSGTEAFF.

CDR3 sequence (DNA): TGTGCCAGCAGCCAAACACAGGGACGGACTGAAGCTTTCTTT. It translates to CASSQTQGRTEAFF. The chain couples TRBV4-2 to TRBJ1-1, with D possibly matching TRBD1 (6 bases). In germline, CDR1 is LGHNA, CDR2 YNFKEQ. This CDR3 has 14 residues. V lost 2 bases, J lost 5 bases, and 12 bases lay in between.

The chain carries TRBV4-2 and TRBJ2-2; 8 positions agree with TRBD2. V was clipped by 4 bases and J by 6 bases; unmatched bases: 10. This CDR3 region has 16 residues. Germline V gives CDR1 LGHNA, CDR2 YNFKEQ. The CDR3 reads CASSLPRAGVPGELFF. Written as DNA, the CDR3 is TGTGCCAGCAGCCTGCCTCGAGCGGGAGTCCCCGGGGAGCTGTTTTTT.

The chain employs TRBV4-2 and TRBJ2-2; perhaps TRBD2 as D (6 bases). Germline V CDR1 and CDR2: LGHNA, YNFKEQ. V dropped 1 base and J dropped 1 base, with 13 bases sitting between them. The CDR3 contains 17 residues. The CDR3 DNA follows: TGTGCCAGCAGCCAAGGGGTAGCGGACTTGAACACCGGGGAGCTGTTTTTT. This sequence encodes CASSQGVADLNTGELFF.

The CDR3 is CASSPPLAALTDTQYF. The CDR3 DNA follows: TGCGCCAGCAGCCCCCCACTAGCGGCTCTCACAGATACGCAGTATTTT. The rearrangement links TRBV4-1 to TRBJ2-3; 8 nucleotides align to TRBD2. The CDR3 totals 16 residues. CDR1 is MGHRA and CDR2 is YSYEKL in the germline V gene. With V trimmed by 4 bases and J by 2 bases, 8 bases remained unmatched.

The genes are TRBV29-1 and TRBJ1-2; TRBD1 aligns across 9 bases. This CDR3 is built from 13 residues. V shed 5 bases, J shed 3 bases, and the junction held 4 bases outside the gene matches. Germline CDR1 and CDR2: SQVTM and ANQGSEA. CDR3 residues: CSVRTGADYGYTF. The CDR3 nucleotides are TGCAGCGTTCGGACAGGGGCGGACTATGGCTACACCTTC.

This clone appeared a single time. CDR3: CASSLGADSYEQYF. CDR3 DNA: TGTGCCAGCAGCTTAGGGGCGGACTCCTACGAGCAGTACTTC. The chain couples TRBV7-2 to TRBJ2-5, with unresolved D. TRBJ2-7 matches the DNA end more closely, so the J call is doubtful. Germline CDR1 reads SGHTA; CDR2 reads FQGNSA. The CDR3 is 14 amino acids.

The chain couples TRBV5-8 to TRBJ1-2; D call uncertain. V lost 1 base and J 8 bases, leaving 9 bases between the germline ends. The CDR3 consists of 12 residues. Germline CDR1 and CDR2: SGHTS and YDEGEE. CDR3 region: CASSLQERGYTF. CDR3 sequence (DNA): TGTGCCAGCAGCTTGCAGGAAAGGGGCTACACCTTC.

The V gene is TRBV19, the J gene TRBJ2-7; TRBD1 is a possible D gene (5 bases). V lost 2 bases to trimming and J lost 6 bases, with 8 bases between them. CDR3 size: 12 residues. Germline V gene sequence: CDR1 LNHDA, CDR2 SQIVND (reference sequence). For the CDR3, the DNA is TGTGCCAGTAGTATAAGGGGTGGCGAGCAGTACTTC. Its protein is CASSIRGGEQYF.